The T cell receptor beta chain under discussion was sequenced for a study of T cells in Graves' hyperthyroidism and ophthalmopathy. There were TCR beta CDR3 regions amplified from RNA transcripts. First-round RT-PCR targeting the TCR CDR3 was performed with the HTBI primer set. TCRdb reprocessed the multiplex PCR reads via MiXCR and lists one record per CDR3 protein. The sample consists of around 190,000 distinct CDR3 sequences, roughly a sixth of them appearing once. Deletions cut 0 bases from V and 0 bases from J, with 8 bases between. The CDR3 spans 15 residues. CDR1 and CDR2 (germline): SGHTA, FQGNSA. This clonotype showed up many times.

The clonotype comes from a woman aged 50 to 60 with Graves' hyperthyroidism. The sequenced sample was blood. This rearrangement joins TRBV7-2 to TRBJ1-1; D call uncertain. The CDR3 loop is CASSLAQGMNTEAFF. The CDR3 DNA follows: TGTGCCAGCAGCTTAGCGCAAGGAATGAACACTGAAGCTTTCTTT.